The clone carrying this T cell receptor (beta chain) was observed at least ten times. Its antigen is still unknown. This record belongs to a study of CD8+CD57+ T cells in acquired aplastic anemia. About the research overall: Sorted CD4+ and CD8+ cells gave a mean 3.2 ug DNA, range about 0.17 to 27.4 ug. General study results and limits: Between the patient and control groups, CD8+ Simpson's diversity did not differ significantly. Overlap between patients and controls comprised just under 30 CD8+ CDR3 sequences.

Profiling that covered TCR beta VDJ and CDR3 relied on genomic DNA as its template. TCRdb ran MiXCR on the reads and lists one entry per CDR3 protein. The sample carries some 220,000 distinct CDR3 sequences, roughly 35% recorded once. The germline gives CDR1 DFQATT, CDR2 SNEGSKA (reference sequence). The CDR3 runs to 13 residues. V was trimmed by 4 bases and J by 2 bases, leaving 11 bases between them. Sequenced: sorted CD4+, CD8+, or CD8+CD57+ T cells (not recorded which) from PBMCs. V and J are TRBV20-1 and TRBJ1-1, with D unresolved. The receptor was isolated from a human donor in good health, serving as a control. CDR3: CSATGLPNTEAFF. The CDR3 coding sequence is TGCAGTGCTACCGGACTGCCCAACACTGAAGCTTTCTTT.